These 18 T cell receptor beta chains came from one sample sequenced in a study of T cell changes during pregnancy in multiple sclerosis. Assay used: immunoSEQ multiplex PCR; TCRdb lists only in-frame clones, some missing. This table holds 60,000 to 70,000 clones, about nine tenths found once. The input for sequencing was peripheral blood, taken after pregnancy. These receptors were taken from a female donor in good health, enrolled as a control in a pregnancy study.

CDR3: CASSIQGTGGQETQYF. DNA for the CDR3: TGTGCCAGTAGTATCCAGGGAACAGGGGGTCAAGAGACCCAGTACTTC. This rearrangement joins TRBV19 to TRBJ2-5; 8 bases line up with TRBD1. The germline V gene encodes CDR1 LNHDA and CDR2 SQIVND (reference sequence). V dropped 3 bases and J dropped 2; count of bases not matched to a gene: 8. This CDR3 region has 16 residues.

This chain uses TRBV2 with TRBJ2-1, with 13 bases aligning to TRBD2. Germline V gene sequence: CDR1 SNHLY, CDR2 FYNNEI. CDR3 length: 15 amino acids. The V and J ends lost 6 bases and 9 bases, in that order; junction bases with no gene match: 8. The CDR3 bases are TGTGCCAGCAGGTTACTAGCGGGGGGGATCGGTGAGCAGTTCTTC. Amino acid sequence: CASRLLAGGIGEQFF.

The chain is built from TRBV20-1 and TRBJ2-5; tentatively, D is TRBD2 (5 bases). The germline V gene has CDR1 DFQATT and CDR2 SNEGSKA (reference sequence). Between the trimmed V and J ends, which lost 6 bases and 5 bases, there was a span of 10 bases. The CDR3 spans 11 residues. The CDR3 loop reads CSALEAETQYF. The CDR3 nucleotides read TGCAGTGCCCTGGAGGCGGAGACCCAGTACTTC.

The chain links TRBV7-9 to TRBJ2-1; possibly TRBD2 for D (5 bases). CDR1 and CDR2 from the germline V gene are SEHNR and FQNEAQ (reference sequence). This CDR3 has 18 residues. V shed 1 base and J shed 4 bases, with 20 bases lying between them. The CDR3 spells CASSLVDGVDSVYNEQFF. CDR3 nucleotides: TGTGCCAGCAGCTTAGTTGACGGGGTGGACTCCGTTTACAATGAGCAGTTCTTC. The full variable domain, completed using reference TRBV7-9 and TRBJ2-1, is DTGVSQNPRHKITKRGQNVTFRCDPISEHNRLYWYRQTLGQGPEFLTYFQNEAQLEKSRLLSDRFSAERPKGSFSTLEIQRTEQGDSAMYLCASSLVDGVDSVYNEQFFGPGTRLTVL.

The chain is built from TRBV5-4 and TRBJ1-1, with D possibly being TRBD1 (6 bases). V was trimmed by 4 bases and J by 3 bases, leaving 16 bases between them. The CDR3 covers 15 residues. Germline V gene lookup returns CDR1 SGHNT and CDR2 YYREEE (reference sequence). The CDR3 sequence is CASSTRGGADTEAFF. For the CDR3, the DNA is TGTGCCAGCAGCACCCGCGGGGGGGCGGACACTGAAGCTTTCTTT.

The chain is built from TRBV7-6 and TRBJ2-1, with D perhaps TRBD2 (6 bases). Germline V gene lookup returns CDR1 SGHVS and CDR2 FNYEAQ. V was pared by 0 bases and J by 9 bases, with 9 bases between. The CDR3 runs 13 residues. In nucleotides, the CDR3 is TGTGCCAGCAGCTTAGCCCCCGGGGGTGAGCAGTTCTTC. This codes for CASSLAPGGEQFF.

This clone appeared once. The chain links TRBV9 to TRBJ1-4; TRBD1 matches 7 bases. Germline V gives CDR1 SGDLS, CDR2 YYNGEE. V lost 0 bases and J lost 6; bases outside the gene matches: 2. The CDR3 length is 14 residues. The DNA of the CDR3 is TGTGCCAGCAGCGTAGGGCAGGGGGATGAAAAACTGTTTTTT. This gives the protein CASSVGQGDEKLFF.

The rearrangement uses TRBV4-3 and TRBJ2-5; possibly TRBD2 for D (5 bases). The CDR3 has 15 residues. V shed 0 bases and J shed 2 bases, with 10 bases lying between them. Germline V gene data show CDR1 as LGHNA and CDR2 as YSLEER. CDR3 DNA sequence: TGCGCCAGCAGCCAAGACGGAGCGGATCAAGAGACCCAGTACTTC. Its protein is CASSQDGADQETQYF.

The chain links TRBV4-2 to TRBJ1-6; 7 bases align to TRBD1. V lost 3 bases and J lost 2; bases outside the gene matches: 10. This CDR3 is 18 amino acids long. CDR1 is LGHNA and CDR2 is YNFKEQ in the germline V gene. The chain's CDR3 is CASSQGSDRDAYNSPLHF. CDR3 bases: TGTGCCAGCAGCCAGGGTAGTGACAGGGACGCCTATAATTCACCCCTCCACTTT.

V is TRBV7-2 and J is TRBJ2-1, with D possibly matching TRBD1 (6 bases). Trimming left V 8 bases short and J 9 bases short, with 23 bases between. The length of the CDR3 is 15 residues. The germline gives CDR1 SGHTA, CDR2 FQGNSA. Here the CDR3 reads CASQRGGVPGLEQFF. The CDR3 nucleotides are TGTGCCAGCCAACGAGGGGGAGTTCCTGGCCTTGAGCAGTTCTTC.

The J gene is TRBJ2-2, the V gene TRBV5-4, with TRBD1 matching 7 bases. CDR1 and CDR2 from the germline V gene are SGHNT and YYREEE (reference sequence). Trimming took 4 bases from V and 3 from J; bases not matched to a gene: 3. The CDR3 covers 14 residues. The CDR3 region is CASSRTGDTGELFF. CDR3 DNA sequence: TGTGCCAGCAGCAGGACAGGAGACACCGGGGAGCTGTTTTTT.

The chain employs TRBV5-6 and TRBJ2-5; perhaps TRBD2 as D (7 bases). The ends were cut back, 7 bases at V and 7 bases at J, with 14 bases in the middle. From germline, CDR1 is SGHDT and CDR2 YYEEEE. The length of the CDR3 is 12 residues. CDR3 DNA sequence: TGTGCCAGCGAGGGGGGGGCAAGGACCCAGTACTTC. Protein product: CASEGGARTQYF. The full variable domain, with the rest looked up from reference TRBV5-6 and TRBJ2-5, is DAGVTQSPTHLIKTRGQQVTLRCSPKSGHDTVSWYQQALGQGPQFIFQYYEEEERQRGNFPDRFSGHQFPNYSSELNVNALLLGDSALYLCASEGGARTQYFGPGTRLLVL.

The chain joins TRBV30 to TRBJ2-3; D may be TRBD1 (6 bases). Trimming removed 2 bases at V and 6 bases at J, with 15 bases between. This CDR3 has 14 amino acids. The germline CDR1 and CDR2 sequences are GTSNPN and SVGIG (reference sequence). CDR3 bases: TGTGCCTGGAGTCCGGGACACCCCTCCGATACGCAGTATTTT. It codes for CAWSPGHPSDTQYF.

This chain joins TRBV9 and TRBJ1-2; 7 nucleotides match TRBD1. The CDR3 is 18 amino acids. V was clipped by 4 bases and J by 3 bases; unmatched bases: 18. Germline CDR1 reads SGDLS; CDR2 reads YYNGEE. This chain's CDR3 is CASSPDLQGMVAYYGYTF. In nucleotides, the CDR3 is TGTGCCAGCAGCCCGGATTTACAGGGGATGGTGGCGTACTATGGCTACACCTTC.

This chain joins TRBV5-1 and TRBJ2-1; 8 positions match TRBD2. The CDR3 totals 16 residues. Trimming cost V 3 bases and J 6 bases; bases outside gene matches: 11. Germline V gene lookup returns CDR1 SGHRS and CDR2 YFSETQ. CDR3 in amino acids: CASSSLRNGGANEQFF. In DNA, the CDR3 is TGCGCCAGCAGCTCACTACGAAACGGGGGGGCCAATGAGCAGTTCTTC.

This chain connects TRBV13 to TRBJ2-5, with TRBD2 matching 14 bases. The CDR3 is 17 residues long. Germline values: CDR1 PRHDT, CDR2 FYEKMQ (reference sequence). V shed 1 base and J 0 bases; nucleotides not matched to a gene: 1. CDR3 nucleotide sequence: TGTGCCAGCAGCTTAGAGGGACTAGCGGGGGACCAAGAGACCCAGTACTTC. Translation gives CASSLEGLAGDQETQYF.

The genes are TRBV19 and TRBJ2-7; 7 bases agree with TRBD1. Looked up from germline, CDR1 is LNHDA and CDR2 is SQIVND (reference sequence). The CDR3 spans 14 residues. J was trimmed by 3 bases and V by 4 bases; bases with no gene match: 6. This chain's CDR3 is CASSKTTGYYEQYF. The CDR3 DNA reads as TGTGCCAGTAGTAAAACGACAGGGTACTACGAGCAGTACTTC.

DNA of the CDR3: TGCGCCAGCAGCCAAGAACCGACAGGGGGCATAAATACTGAAGCTTTCTTT. It yields the protein CASSQEPTGGINTEAFF. The V call is TRBV4-1, the J call TRBJ1-1; 10 bases line up with TRBD1. The CDR3 is 17 amino acids. V lost 0 bases to trimming and J lost 5 bases; unmatched junction nucleotides: 9. CDR1 is MGHRA, CDR2 YSYEKL, per germline.